This section outlines one T cell receptor (beta chain) sequence together with its context. Antigen specificity is unknown. FACS sorted CD4+ or CD8+ T cells into CD45RA+ naive and CD45RO+ memory. The data were obtained in a study of regulatory dendritic cells for organ transplantation. General study findings and limits: Resting memory CD8+ T cells held the most alloreactive clonotypes. Alloreactive memory CD8+ T cell pools varied considerably between individuals.

The repertoire was sequenced with immunoSEQ multiplex PCR; TCRdb's copy has only in-frame clones and lacks some. The sample holds 25,000 or so clones, roughly 80% seen once. With V trimmed by 3 bases and J by 0 bases, 4 bases remained unmatched. The CDR3 contains 15 residues. Germline-derived CDR1 and CDR2 are LNHDA and SQIVND (reference sequence). What was sequenced was naive CD4+ T cells from blood. As to subset: CD45RA+ naive T cells. This clonotype was obtained from a human donor in good health. This chain links TRBV19 with TRBJ2-7; 8 bases are shared with TRBD2. The CDR3 spells CASSIIAGISYEQYF. CDR3 in DNA: TGTGCCAGTAGTATCATAGCGGGGATCTCCTACGAGCAGTACTTC.